A selection of T cell receptor beta chains follows, all from one sample in a study of cytomegalovirus exposure and HLA in healthy donors. Using immunoSEQ multiplex PCR, the repertoire was profiled, and TCRdb retains in-frame clones only, with some absent. Of 80,000 to 100,000 clones in the sample, under 85% were seen once. The sequenced sample consisted of PBMCs. These receptors were collected from a man between 18 and 29 years old in good health and CMV-seropositive. CDR3s include the opening cysteine and the closing phenylalanine or tryptophan. A D gene is named only where the DNA matches it firmly. Clone size, where shown, is once, few, many, or a class for clones that have expanded.

V	D	J	size	CDR3	DNA
TRBV15	.	TRBJ1-6	once	CATSRDKAATNSPLHF	TGTGCCACCAGCAGAGATAAAGCGGCAACCAATTCACCCCTCCACTTT
TRBV5-4	.	TRBJ1-6	.	CASSLDPGVGNSPLHF	TGTGCCAGCAGCTTGGATCCGGGTGTAGGTAATTCACCCCTCCACTTT
TRBV4-1	TRBD1	TRBJ2-7	.	CASSQPARGRYEQYF	TGCGCCAGCAGCCAGCCGGCCAGGGGGCGCTACGAGCAGTACTTC
TRBV10-3	TRBD1	TRBJ2-3	.	CAGRGGSLDTQYF	TGTGCGGGTAGAGGGGGCTCTTTGGATACGCAGTATTTT
TRBV11-2	.	TRBJ1-1	.	CASSFRDTEAFF	TGTGCCAGCAGCTTCCGGGACACTGAAGCTTTCTTT
TRBV7-9	.	TRBJ2-7	.	CASSSLMGDSYEQYF	TGTGCCAGCAGCTCGCTTATGGGAGACTCCTACGAGCAGTACTTC
TRBV11-1	.	TRBJ1-3	.	CASSLTTIGNTIYF	TGTGCCAGCAGCCTAACCACGATCGGAAACACCATATATTTT
TRBV7-9	.	TRBJ1-4	.	CASSLSSVEKLFF	TGTGCCAGCAGCTTGAGTTCGGTTGAAAAACTGTTTTTT
TRBV19	TRBD1	TRBJ2-6	.	CASSNGHTQGALRAGANVLTF	TGTGCCAGTAGTAACGGTCACACACAGGGGGCACTGCGGGCTGGGGCCAACGTCCTGACTTTC
TRBV27	TRBD2	TRBJ2-3	.	CASSLLGTRGGDTQYF	TGTGCCAGCAGTTTATTAGGGACTAGGGGGGGCGATACGCAGTATTTT
TRBV2	TRBD1	TRBJ2-1	.	CASKTGVVYNEQFF	TGTGCCAGCAAGACAGGGGTCGTCTACAATGAGCAGTTCTTC
TRBV29-1	.	TRBJ1-2	few	CSVPDRTNYGYTF	TGCAGCGTACCCGACAGGACTAACTATGGCTACACCTTC
TRBV2	TRBD1	TRBJ2-7	.	CASSEADRDEQYF	TGTGCCAGCAGTGAAGCTGACAGGGACGAGCAGTACTTC
TRBV5-1	.	TRBJ1-4	once	CASSLGRNEKLFF	TGCGCCAGCAGCTTGGGGCGGAATGAAAAACTGTTTTTT
TRBV6-4	TRBD2	TRBJ2-1	.	CASSASGESNEQFF	TGTGCCAGCAGTGCCAGCGGGGAATCCAATGAGCAGTTCTTC
TRBV19	.	TRBJ2-7	.	CASSIGAEGGYEQYF	TGTGCCAGTAGTATAGGGGCGGAGGGTGGCTACGAGCAGTACTTC
TRBV28	TRBD1	TRBJ2-3	.	CASSLSIGTGATQYF	TGTGCCAGCAGTTTATCGATCGGGACAGGGGCCACGCAGTATTTT
TRBV2	TRBD1	TRBJ1-6	few	CASSGQGGNSPLHF	TGTGCCAGCAGTGGACAGGGAGGTAATTCACCCCTCCACTTT
TRBV18	.	TRBJ2-7	.	CASSPLSGGSYEQYF	TGTGCCAGCTCACCACTATCCGGGGGCTCCTACGAGCAGTACTTC
TRBV15	.	TRBJ2-7	.	CATSLRGLDSSYEQYF	TGTGCCACCAGCTTGAGAGGCCTGGACAGCTCCTACGAGCAGTACTTC
TRBV25-1	TRBD1	TRBJ2-7	few	CASSVYGTGIPYEQYF	TGTGCCAGCAGTGTTTACGGGACAGGGATACCCTACGAGCAGTACTTC
TRBV6-6	.	TRBJ1-6	.	CASSYWGSQDSPLHF	TGTGCCAGCAGTTACTGGGGCAGTCAAGATTCACCCCTCCACTTT
TRBV5-8	TRBD1	TRBJ1-2	.	CASMRQGVSGYTF	TGTGCCAGCATGCGACAGGGTGTTAGTGGCTACACCTTC
TRBV7-2	.	TRBJ1-2	.	CASSPTELYGYTF	TGTGCCAGCAGCCCTACTGAACTTTATGGCTACACCTTC
TRBV7-2	.	TRBJ1-1	few	CASFREVGSAFF	TGTGCCAGCTTCAGGGAGGTGGGTAGTGCTTTCTTT
TRBV5-1	.	TRBJ2-1	.	CASSLRLGGVGNEQFF	TGCGCCAGCAGTTTAAGACTAGGAGGAGTTGGGAATGAGCAGTTCTTC
TRBV4-1	TRBD1	TRBJ1-2	.	CASSQVVTGGYRGYTF	TGCGCCAGCAGCCAAGTGGTGACAGGGGGCTATAGGGGCTACACCTTC
TRBV4-1	.	TRBJ2-3	.	CASSQVDSKTDTQYF	TGCGCCAGCAGCCAAGTCGACAGTAAAACAGATACGCAGTATTTT
TRBV19	.	TRBJ2-5	.	CASSIDSVSWETQYF	TGTGCCAGTAGCATCGACAGCGTTTCTTGGGAGACCCAGTACTTC
TRBV7-2	.	TRBJ2-3	few	CASSLDRGITDTQYF	TGTGCCAGCAGCTTAGATCGGGGGATCACAGATACGCAGTATTTT
TRBV6-1	.	TRBJ1-4	once	CASSDFQGGDEKLFF	TGTGCCAGCAGTGACTTCCAGGGAGGAGATGAAAAACTGTTTTTT
TRBV29-1	TRBD1	TRBJ2-3	.	CSSVTGHTDTQYF	TGCAGCTCCGTGACAGGGCACACAGATACGCAGTATTTT
TRBV10-1	.	TRBJ2-1	.	CATSMTLDNEQFF	TGCGCCACCTCAATGACGCTAGACAATGAGCAGTTCTTC
TRBV30	.	TRBJ2-4	.	CAFLQRAKNIQYF	TGTGCCTTTTTACAGAGAGCCAAAAACATTCAGTACTTC
TRBV19	.	TRBJ1-5	few	CASSEQANQPQHF	TGTGCCAGTAGTGAACAGGCCAATCAGCCCCAGCATTTT
TRBV9	.	TRBJ1-3	.	CASSGGDSSSGNTIYF	TGTGCCAGCAGCGGGGGTGACAGTTCCTCTGGAAACACCATATATTTT
TRBV7-9	.	TRBJ2-7	.	CASSKSTPSYEQYF	TGTGCCAGCAGCAAATCGACACCCTCCTACGAGCAGTACTTC
TRBV28	TRBD1	TRBJ1-2	.	CASRTTGVEYGYTF	TGTGCCAGCAGGACGACAGGGGTGGAGTATGGCTACACCTTC
TRBV5-6	.	TRBJ1-1	.	CASRQTRVLTEAFF	TGTGCCAGCAGACAAACGAGGGTATTGACTGAAGCTTTCTTT
TRBV7-9	.	TRBJ2-5	.	CASSSLGGGQGETQYF	TGTGCCAGCAGCTCCCTAGGGGGGGGCCAGGGGGAGACCCAGTACTTC
TRBV27	.	TRBJ2-7	.	CASNREQGKSYEQYF	TGTGCCAGCAACCGGGAACAGGGAAAATCCTACGAGCAGTACTTC
TRBV28	TRBD1	TRBJ2-7	.	CASQSGTAYEQYF	TGTGCCAGCCAATCCGGGACAGCCTACGAGCAGTACTTC
TRBV23-1	.	TRBJ2-7	.	CASPPGHLYEQYF	TGCGCCAGTCCCCCGGGACACCTCTACGAGCAGTACTTC
TRBV5-6	TRBD2	TRBJ2-7	.	CASSGRLAGERSTYEQYF	TGTGCCAGCAGCGGCCGACTAGCGGGGGAGAGGTCTACCTACGAGCAGTACTTC
TRBV7-2	.	TRBJ1-5	few	CASSLAGGENQPQHF	TGTGCCAGCAGCTTAGCGGGAGGAGAGAATCAGCCCCAGCATTTT
TRBV6-1	.	TRBJ2-2	few	CASSGRGITGELFF	TGTGCCAGCAGCGGCCGGGGGATCACCGGGGAGCTGTTTTTT
TRBV4-1	.	TRBJ1-3	.	CASSQESPWPNTIYF	TGCGCCAGCAGCCAAGAATCCCCGTGGCCAAACACCATATATTTT
TRBV30	.	TRBJ2-3	.	CAWSTGNTDTQYF	TGTGCCTGGAGTACGGGGAACACAGATACGCAGTATTTT
TRBV10-3	.	TRBJ1-2	.	CAISEASYGYTF	TGTGCCATCAGTGAGGCGTCATATGGCTACACCTTC
TRBV7-6	TRBD1	TRBJ2-7	.	CASSLSVETGGNEQYF	TGTGCCAGCAGCTTAAGTGTTGAGACAGGGGGAAACGAGCAGTACTTC
TRBV28	TRBD2	TRBJ2-2	.	CAALAGANTGELFF	TGTGCCGCCCTAGCGGGGGCCAACACCGGGGAGCTGTTTTTT